This is a list of T cell receptor beta chains from one sample in a study of PD-1 blockade in classical Hodgkin lymphoma. Sequencing was performed with immunoSEQ multiplex PCR; in TCRdb, only in-frame clones are kept and a portion is missing. The table includes about 19,000 clones, 75% to 85% detected once. The input for sequencing was peripheral blood mononuclear cells (PBMCs), taken before the fourth cycle of nivolumab. All receptors come from a human donor with classical Hodgkin lymphoma. Each CDR3 is given with its conserved first and last residue. D genes are given only for firm matches. Part of the rows lack a size; the others show once, few, many or a class for expanded clones.

few,TRBD1,TRBV11-3,TRBJ1-1,TGTGCCAGCAGCTTCGGGGACAGGGAAGCTTTCTTT,CASSFGDREAFF
NA,TRBD1,TRBV7-9,TRBJ2-2,TGTGCCAGCAGCTTAAGGCAGGGGGTGTCCGGGGAGCTGTTTTTT,CASSLRQGVSGELFF
once,NA,TRBV6-7,TRBJ2-3,TGTGCCAGCAGTTACTCAGACGGTTTCGATACGCAGTATTTT,CASSYSDGFDTQYF
NA,NA,TRBV7-9,TRBJ2-3,TGTGCCAGCAGCCCCGTTGGAGTAACGCTGGATACGCAGTATTTT,CASSPVGVTLDTQYF
NA,NA,TRBV9,TRBJ1-2,TGTGCCAGCAGCGTAGGGGGAACGTCCGGGGAGACCTATGGCTACACCTTC,CASSVGGTSGETYGYTF
NA,NA,TRBV18,TRBJ1-1,TGTGCCAGCTCAGCTGGTGGGGGTAACACTGAAGCTTTCTTT,CASSAGGGNTEAFF
NA,NA,TRBV19,TRBJ1-6,TGTGCCAGTAGTCTCCCCAATTCACCCCTCCACTTT,CASSLPNSPLHF
NA,NA,TRBV6-6,TRBJ2-7,TGTGCCAGCAGAGTACCCTCAGGGGAGCAGCAGTACTTC,CASRVPSGEQQYF
NA,NA,TRBV19,TRBJ1-2,TGTGCCAGCCTAGACAGTGTCTATGGCTACACCTTC,CASLDSVYGYTF
NA,TRBD1,TRBV5-1,TRBJ1-1,TGCGCCAGCAGCAAGGGACAGGGGGCAGGTGAAGCTTTCTTT,CASSKGQGAGEAFF
NA,NA,TRBV2,TRBJ1-1,TGTGCCAGCAGTGAAGCGAAGGGGAAGAACACTGAAGCTTTCTTT,CASSEAKGKNTEAFF
NA,NA,TRBV2,TRBJ1-3,TGTGCCAGCAGTGTGATTTGGGGGGGCACCTCTGGAAACACCATATATTTT,CASSVIWGGTSGNTIYF
NA,TRBD2,TRBV4-2,TRBJ2-3,TGTGCCAGCAGCCAAGATATGGGGATAGCGGGAAGACTGTCCACAGATACGCAGTATTTT,CASSQDMGIAGRLSTDTQYF
NA,NA,TRBV20-1,TRBJ2-5,TGCAGTGAAAAGGGGGGAGAGACCCAGTACTTC,CSEKGGETQYF
NA,TRBD1,TRBV18,TRBJ2-7,TGTGCCAGCTCACCTACGACAGGGTACGAGCAGTACTTC,CASSPTTGYEQYF
NA,NA,TRBV29-1,TRBJ1-1,TGCAGCGTTAGGAACACTGAAGCTTTCTTT,CSVRNTEAFF
NA,NA,TRBV28,TRBJ2-5,TGTGCCAGCAGCCTTGGGGTTGTGGGGACCCAGTACTTC,CASSLGVVGTQYF
NA,TRBD1,TRBV2,TRBJ2-2,TGTGCCAGCAGCGGGACAGAGAACACCGGGGAGCTGTTTTTT,CASSGTENTGELFF
NA,NA,TRBV9,TRBJ2-3,TGTGCCAGCAACCTTCCGGGGCAAGATACGCAGTATTTT,CASNLPGQDTQYF
NA,NA,TRBV28,TRBJ2-7,TGTGCCAGCAGTTTAATAGTCAGGGGTATTAACGAGCAGTACTTC,CASSLIVRGINEQYF
few,TRBD1,TRBV5-1,TRBJ1-1,TGCGCCAGCATGGGACAGGGAAGGACTGAAGCTTTCTTT,CASMGQGRTEAFF
once,TRBD2,TRBV6-5,TRBJ2-3,TGTGCCAGCAGTTACAATTGGGCGGGGGATTCGGATACGCAGTATTTT,CASSYNWAGDSDTQYF
NA,TRBD2,TRBV7-2,TRBJ2-2,TGTGCCAGCAGCTCTAGCGGGAACGTCGGGGAGCTGTTTTTT,CASSSSGNVGELFF
few,NA,TRBV7-2,TRBJ2-2,TGTGCCAGCAGCTTAGGTTTAGCGGTGAACACCGGGGAGCTGTTTTTT,CASSLGLAVNTGELFF
NA,TRBD2,TRBV7-8,TRBJ2-5,TGTGCCAGCAGCTTAGTAGGTCCCGGGGGACTAGCGGGAGAGACCCAGTACTTC,CASSLVGPGGLAGETQYF
NA,NA,TRBV7-9,TRBJ1-5,TGTGCCAGCAGCTTAGCCCACCGATCAGCGTTCTATAGCAATCAGCCCCAGCATTTT,CASSLAHRSAFYSNQPQHF
NA,NA,TRBV10-2,TRBJ2-7,TGCGCCAGCAGTGCAACTCTCGGCGGGGTCTACGAGCAGTACTTC,CASSATLGGVYEQYF
NA,NA,TRBV19,TRBJ2-2,TGTGCCAGTAGTGTCCGAGGGGGGGAGCTGTTTTTT,CASSVRGGELFF
once,TRBD1,TRBV18,TRBJ1-1,TGTGCCAGCTCGGGGACAGGGTCGACTGAAGCTTTCTTT,CASSGTGSTEAFF
NA,NA,TRBV25-1,TRBJ1-4,TGTGCCAGCAGTGAGGCGTGGCGTGGAAATGAAAAACTGTTTTTT,CASSEAWRGNEKLFF
NA,NA,TRBV6-5,TRBJ2-2,TGTGCCAGCAGTTACTCGATGGTAATCGGGGAGCTGTTTTTT,CASSYSMVIGELFF
NA,NA,TRBV5-1,TRBJ2-3,TGCGCCAGCAGCCCTCTTAGGTCAGGGTTATTTGCAGATACGCAGTATTTT,CASSPLRSGLFADTQYF
NA,NA,TRBV27,TRBJ1-1,TGTGCCAGCAGTTTAGGCGGCCTGAACACTGAAGCTTTCTTT,CASSLGGLNTEAFF
NA,TRBD2,TRBV11-3,TRBJ2-1,TGTGCCAGCAGCTCTGGACTAGGAATGGGCAATGAGCAGTTCTTC,CASSSGLGMGNEQFF
NA,TRBD2,TRBV5-6,TRBJ2-1,TGTGCCAGCAGCCTGAGCGGGAGCAGGGAGCAGTTCTTC,CASSLSGSREQFF
NA,NA,TRBV19,TRBJ1-3,TGTGCCAGTAGTATCAACGGAAACACCATATATTTT,CASSINGNTIYF
NA,TRBD1,TRBV19,TRBJ1-5,TGTGCCAGTAGTTTCCTAGGGACAGGGAATATCGGCAATCAGCCCCAGCATTTT,CASSFLGTGNIGNQPQHF
NA,NA,TRBV10-3,TRBJ2-2,TGTGCCGTGGAGGTAACCGGGGAGCTGTTTTTT,CAVEVTGELFF
few,NA,TRBV4-3,TRBJ2-1,TGCGCCAGCAGCCAACTACACAGCTCCTACAATGAGCAGTTCTTC,CASSQLHSSYNEQFF
NA,TRBD1,TRBV9,TRBJ2-7,TGTGCCAGCAGCGTAATTGGGACAGGGGGCGGCGAGCAGTACTTC,CASSVIGTGGGEQYF
NA,NA,TRBV23-1,TRBJ2-1,TGCGCCAGCAGCGGCTTCGGGAATGAGCAGTTCTTC,CASSGFGNEQFF
NA,NA,TRBV19,TRBJ1-1,TGTGCCAGTAGTCTTGCCGGGGGGGAAGCTTTCTTT,CASSLAGGEAFF
NA,NA,TRBV4-2,TRBJ1-2,TGTGCCAGCAGCCAAGACCCCTCAGCGGGGGGCTACACCTTC,CASSQDPSAGGYTF
NA,NA,TRBV18,TRBJ2-5,TGTGCCAGCTCACTCGAGGGGACCCAGTACTTC,CASSLEGTQYF
NA,TRBD1,TRBV5-1,TRBJ2-1,TGCGCCAGCAGCACCCCGCGGGACAGGGGGCTTTTCTACAATGAGCAGTTCTTC,CASSTPRDRGLFYNEQFF
few,TRBD2,TRBV5-8,TRBJ2-5,TGTGCCAGCAGGAGGGGAGGGAGCCCCTTAGGAGAGACCCAGTACTTC,CASRRGGSPLGETQYF
NA,TRBD1,TRBV6-6,TRBJ1-5,TGTGCCAGCACTCTCGACAGGGGTCGTCAGCCCCAGCATTTT,CASTLDRGRQPQHF
NA,NA,TRBV5-1,TRBJ2-5,TGCGCCAGCAGCTACAGGGGAGGGGGCTCAGAGACCCAGTACTTC,CASSYRGGGSETQYF
once,TRBD1,TRBV6-5,TRBJ1-1,TGTGCCAGCAGTTACCCTTGGGGACAGCACGAAGCTTTCTTT,CASSYPWGQHEAFF
NA,TRBD1,TRBV28,TRBJ1-2,TGTGCCAGCAGCCTGGGACAGAACTATGGCTACACCTTC,CASSLGQNYGYTF
once,TRBD1,TRBV9,TRBJ1-1,TGTGCCAGCAGCGTAGGCCACAGGGGACTAAACACTGAAGCTTTCTTT,CASSVGHRGLNTEAFF
NA,NA,TRBV7-2,TRBJ2-5,TGTGCCAGCAGCTCCACGGGTACCAGGGAGACCCAGTACTTC,CASSSTGTRETQYF
NA,NA,TRBV11-1,TRBJ2-1,TGTGCCAGCAGCTTAGCGGGAGGAGTACATGGTGAGCAGTTCTTC,CASSLAGGVHGEQFF
NA,NA,TRBV5-1,TRBJ2-1,TGCGCCAGCAGCTTGGCCTTTTCCCCGAATGAGCAGTTCTTC,CASSLAFSPNEQFF